This TCR beta chain was sequenced during a study of cytomegalovirus exposure and HLA in healthy donors. Germline V CDR1 and CDR2: SGHTA, FQGTGA. The CDR3 length is 14 residues. With V trimmed by 3 bases and J by 3 bases, 4 bases remained unmatched. Primers for the PCR totalled 60 Vbeta and 13 Jbeta. TCRdb's table, derived via immunoSEQ multiplex PCR, lists solely in-frame clones and lacks some. The repertoire holds about 210,000 clones, with about 90% as singletons. This clone has a handful of counts. The chain combines TRBV7-3 with TRBJ1-1, with TRBD1 identical over 7 bases. What was sequenced was PBMCs. The clonotype comes from a boy between 2 and 10 years old in good health and CMV-seronegative. CDR3 DNA: TGTGCCAGCAGCTTGACAGGGTCGGACACTGAAGCTTTCTTT. Protein: CASSLTGSDTEAFF.